Presented here are 27 T cell receptor beta chains from one specimen sequenced in a study of vaccination effects on CD4 cells after COVID-19. These receptors are not linked to any known antigen. Antigen-specific CD4+ T cell clonotypes were called by their expansion after viral peptide-pool culture in ViraFEST. The culture ran for roughly ten days before CD4+ T cells were isolated. A PCR test confirmed that the person had SARS-CoV-2 infection between March and December 2020. Method: immunoSEQ multiplex PCR; TCRdb's copy keeps in-frame clones and lacks some. The sample lists 15,000 to 20,000 clones; around four fifths were seen once. The sequenced sample was CD4+ T cells from PBMCs cultured with SARS-CoV-2 spike peptides, obtained before COVID-19 vaccination. The receptors come from a human donor who had a prior SARS-CoV-2 infection.

The chain joins TRBV5-1 to TRBJ2-1; D assignment may be TRBD1 or TRBD2 (5 bases each). Germline V gives CDR1 SGHRS, CDR2 YFSETQ. V was shortened by 1 base and J by 3 bases, with 11 bases between the two germline ends. This CDR3 is 15 amino acids long. The CDR3 nucleotides are TGCGCCAGCAGCTTGCAGGGAGAGTACTACAATGAGCAGTTCTTC. It specifies CASSLQGEYYNEQFF. The complete variable domain, with remaining parts taken from reference TRBV5-1 and TRBJ2-1, reads KAGVTQTPRYLIKTRGQQVTLSCSPISGHRSVSWYQQTPGQGLQFLFEYFSETQRNKGNFPGRFSGRQFSNSRSEMNVSTLELGDSALYLCASSLQGEYYNEQFFGPGTRLTVL.

This chain uses TRBV10-3 with TRBJ2-3; 10 bases agree with TRBD1. CDR1 is ENHRY and CDR2 is SYGVKD in the germline V gene. There are 15 residues in the CDR3. Unmatched junction bases numbered 5, after V lost 6 bases and J lost 2 bases. The CDR3 DNA is TGTGCCATCAGCGGGGGGACAGGGGACACAGATACGCAGTATTTT. It yields the protein CAISGGTGDTDTQYF.

This chain joins TRBV3-1 (or the pseudogene TRBV3-2) and TRBJ2-3; unclear D gene. The germline V gene has CDR1 LGHDT and CDR2 YNNKEL (reference sequence). Between the trimmed V and J ends, which lost 1 base and 1 base, there was a span of 6 bases. The CDR3 runs to 14 residues. The CDR3 DNA reads TGTGCCAGCAGCCAAGGCTCAGGCACAGATACGCAGTATTTT. Amino acids: CASSQGSGTDTQYF.

This sequence joins TRBV11-2 and TRBJ2-1; D not resolved. This CDR3 has 13 residues. V lost 0 bases and J 12 bases, leaving 12 bases between the germline ends. Per the germline V gene, CDR1 is SGHAT and CDR2 is FQNNGV. The CDR3, as DNA: TGTGCCAGCAGCTTAGATCGTCGCGGAGTGCAGTTCTTC. Amino acid sequence: CASSLDRRGVQFF. Based on the CDR3 plus reference TRBV11-2 and TRBJ2-1, the full variable domain is EAGVAQSPRYKIIEKRQSVAFWCNPISGHATLYWYQQILGQGPKLLIQFQNNGVVDDSQLPKDRFSAERLKGVDSTLKIQPAKLEDSAVYLCASSLDRRGVQFFGPGTRLTVL.

The chain uses TRBV5-5 and TRBJ1-1; D ambiguous. The CDR3 runs to 13 residues. The V and J ends lost 6 bases and 11 bases respectively, with 20 bases between them. Germline V gene data show CDR1 as SGHKS and CDR2 as YYEKEE (reference sequence). CDR3 DNA sequence: TGTGCCAGCATCCTATGCTGGGTAGTGACGGCTTTCTTT. This gives the protein CASILCWVVTAFF.

V usage is TRBV5-6 and J usage is TRBJ1-5; D perhaps matches TRBD1 (5 bases). CDR3 size: 14 residues. Trimming cost V 0 bases and J 6 bases, with 10 bases left between them. CDR1 is SGHDT and CDR2 is YYEEEE in the germline V gene. The CDR3 protein is CASSLEGQAQPQHF. CDR3 coding DNA: TGTGCCAGCAGCTTGGAGGGGCAGGCTCAGCCCCAGCATTTT.

V is TRBV6-5 and J is TRBJ1-6, with D possibly matching TRBD1 (6 bases). The germline V and J ends were trimmed by 0 bases and 6 bases, with 9 bases remaining between them. CDR3 size: 15 residues. Germline V gene data show CDR1 as MNHEY and CDR2 as SVGAGI. CDR3 loop: CASSYSGRGNSPLHF. CDR3 bases: TGTGCCAGCAGTTACTCAGGCAGGGGTAATTCACCCCTCCACTTT.

This chain joins TRBV2 and TRBJ2-7; the match to TRBD1 covers 8 bases. V was clipped by 6 bases and J by 2 bases; unmatched bases: 6. The germline V gene encodes CDR1 SNHLY and CDR2 FYNNEI. The CDR3 length is 14 residues. The CDR3 DNA follows: TGTGCCAGCAGGAGGACAGGGTTAACCTACGAGCAGTACTTC. Translating it yields CASRRTGLTYEQYF. The variable domain in full, with the rest retrieved from reference TRBV2 and TRBJ2-7, is EPEVTQTPSHQVTQMGQEVILRCVPISNHLYFYWYRQILGQKVEFLVSFYNNEISEKSEIFDDQFSVERPDGSNFTLKIRSTKLEDSAMYFCASRRTGLTYEQYFGPGTRLTVT.

V and J are TRBV4-2 and TRBJ2-3; 9 nucleotides line up with TRBD2. Germline V gene data show CDR1 as LGHNA and CDR2 as YNFKEQ. This CDR3 region has 16 residues. Unmatched junction bases numbered 3, after V lost 0 bases and J lost 2 bases. The CDR3: CASSQEASGDTDTQYF. CDR3 DNA sequence: TGTGCCAGCAGCCAAGAGGCTAGCGGGGACACAGATACGCAGTATTTT.

The table lists this clone with a few counts. The CDR3 sequence is CATRYTDTEAFF. CDR3 nucleotides: TGTGCCACCCGTTACACGGACACTGAAGCTTTCTTT. V and J are TRBV10-3 and TRBJ1-1; no firm D call. The CDR3 length is 12 residues. Per the germline V gene, CDR1 is ENHRY and CDR2 is SYGVKD. Trimming left V 10 bases short and J 3 bases short, with 12 bases between.

This sequence joins TRBV7-3 and TRBJ2-3; D remains unclear. Germline-derived CDR1 and CDR2 are SGHTA and FQGTGA. The CDR3 runs to 14 residues. V lost 1 base, J lost 3 bases, and 8 bases lay in between. This chain's CDR3 is CASSLRLWTDTQYF. The CDR3 region has the DNA TGTGCCAGCAGCTTAAGGCTCTGGACAGATACGCAGTATTTT.

The chain is built from TRBV9 and TRBJ2-1; TRBD2 agrees at 9 bases. V trimming: 0 bases; J trimming: 4 bases; junction bases outside the gene matches: 2. The germline CDR1 and CDR2 sequences are SGDLS and YYNGEE. The CDR3 is 15 amino acids. As DNA, the CDR3 is TGTGCCAGCAGCGTAGGGCTAGCGGGGTACAATGAGCAGTTCTTC. This translates into CASSVGLAGYNEQFF.

The CDR3 coding sequence is TGTGCCAGCAGCGGGGGACTACTCCAAGAGACCCAGTACTTC. Protein sequence: CASSGGLLQETQYF. This chain connects TRBV7-8 to TRBJ2-5; TRBD2 aligns across 7 bases. Trimming cost V 5 bases and J 1 base; bases outside gene matches: 4. Germline-derived CDR1 and CDR2 are SGHVS and FQNEAQ. This CDR3 comprises 14 residues.

The chain employs TRBV5-4 and TRBJ1-2, with a tentative D call TRBD1 (5 bases). This CDR3 is built from 14 residues. V lost 0 bases and J 5 bases, leaving 11 bases between the germline ends. From germline, CDR1 is SGHNT and CDR2 YYREEE (reference sequence). CDR3 sequence: CASSLARASYGYTF. CDR3 coding DNA: TGTGCCAGCAGCTTGGCCAGGGCTTCTTATGGCTACACCTTC.

This rearrangement joins TRBV6-1 to TRBJ1-5, with D possibly TRBD1 on 5 matching bases. The CDR3 runs to 16 residues. Germline CDR1 is MNHNS and CDR2 is SASEGT. Trimming stripped 4 bases from V and 1 base from J, with 14 bases between. DNA for the CDR3: TGTGCCAGCAGTGCGACCGCCGGGGACAGCAATCAGCCCCAGCATTTT. This encodes CASSATAGDSNQPQHF.

CDR3 in DNA: TGTGCCACCGCCCTACAGTCTACCGGGGAGCTGTTTTTT. Translated: CATALQSTGELFF. The chain employs TRBV6-5 and TRBJ2-2; D is undetermined. V lost 10 bases and J 5 bases, leaving 14 bases between the germline ends. From germline, CDR1 is MNHEY and CDR2 SVGAGI. This CDR3 region has 13 residues.

The chain has TRBV30 and TRBJ2-3, with 7 nucleotides matching TRBD2. V dropped 5 bases and J dropped 9; count of bases not matched to a gene: 17. Germline V gene data show CDR1 as GTSNPN and CDR2 as SVGIG (reference sequence). This CDR3 comprises 15 residues. CDR3 residues: CAWESPASGRWTQYF. The CDR3 nucleotides are TGTGCCTGGGAGAGTCCGGCTAGCGGACGCTGGACGCAGTATTTT.

This clone came up once. The chain carries TRBV9 and TRBJ2-3, with a weak D call TRBD2 (6 bases). Between the trimmed V and J ends, which lost 0 bases and 2 bases, there was a span of 13 bases. The germline gives CDR1 SGDLS, CDR2 YYNGEE. The CDR3 contains 16 residues. This CDR3 reads CASSVGPGVVTDTQYF. Written as DNA, the CDR3 is TGTGCCAGCAGCGTAGGTCCGGGGGTGGTCACAGATACGCAGTATTTT.

This clone showed up just a few times. The chain is built from TRBV7-6 and TRBJ2-7, with a tentative D call TRBD2 (6 bases). Germline V gives CDR1 SGHVS, CDR2 FNYEAQ. Trimming shortened V by 11 bases and J by 2 bases, and 10 bases separated the two germline ends. This CDR3 is 11 amino acids long. The CDR3 is CASGGTYEQYF. As DNA, the CDR3 is TGTGCCTCAGGAGGGACCTACGAGCAGTACTTC.

The J gene is TRBJ2-7, the V gene TRBV5-4; tentative D call: TRBD1 (5 bases). This CDR3 has 16 residues. Trimming shortened V by 4 bases and J by 0 bases, and 17 bases separated the two germline ends. Germline CDR1 and CDR2: SGHNT and YYREEE (reference sequence). The CDR3 coding sequence is TGTGCCAGCAGCAGTCCGGTTAGGGGCCGCTCCTACGAGCAGTACTTC. Protein sequence: CASSSPVRGRSYEQYF.

This clone was picked up a small number of times. This chain connects TRBV7-2 to TRBJ1-5, with TRBD1 as a possible D gene (6 bases). Per the germline V gene, CDR1 is SGHTA and CDR2 is FQGNSA. The V and J ends lost 5 bases and 4 bases respectively, with 15 bases between them. CDR3 length: 15 residues. CDR3 nucleotides: TGTGCCAGCAGCACGCAGACAGGATGGAATCAGCCCCAGCATTTT. It translates to CASSTQTGWNQPQHF.

This clone appeared once. The CDR3, as DNA: TGCGCCAGCAGCCGCGAATGGGGGGGTCATGGGGCCAACGTCCTGACTTTC. It codes for CASSREWGGHGANVLTF. This sequence joins TRBV4-1 and TRBJ2-6, with 7 bases aligning to TRBD2. Germline trimming cut 4 bases from V and 3 bases from J; bases unmatched to any gene: 9. Looked up from germline, CDR1 is MGHRA and CDR2 is YSYEKL. This CDR3 has 17 amino acids.

The chain is built from TRBV5-4 and TRBJ2-1; D may be TRBD2 (6 bases). CDR3 length equals 16 residues. The V gene's germline CDR1 is SGHNT and CDR2 YYREEE (reference sequence). Trimming removed 4 bases from V and 0 bases from J, with 14 bases in between. The CDR3 sequence is CASSAGGASSYNEQFF. The CDR3 region has the DNA TGTGCCAGCAGCGCCGGCGGGGCGAGCTCCTACAATGAGCAGTTCTTC. Variable domain in full (rest from reference TRBV5-4 and TRBJ2-1): ETGVTQSPTHLIKTRGQQVTLRCSSQSGHNTVSWYQQALGQGPQFIFQYYREEENGRGNFPPRFSGLQFPNYSSELNVNALELDDSALYLCASSAGGASSYNEQFFGPGTRLTVL.

J is TRBJ2-2 and V is TRBV5-1; 9 nucleotides match TRBD2. Per the germline V gene, CDR1 is SGHRS and CDR2 is YFSETQ. The CDR3 consists of 22 residues. Trimming took 0 bases from V and 6 from J; bases not matched to a gene: 24. CDR3 DNA: TGCGCCAGCAGCTTGGCTTCCGGGACTAGCTCTACCTCAGGGGGTATGGCCGGGGAGCTGTTTTTT. It is translated as CASSLASGTSSTSGGMAGELFF.

This clone was observed a few times. CDR3 coding DNA: TGTGCCAGCAGGGCCGGGACTAGCGACACAGATACGCAGTATTTT. Its protein product is CASRAGTSDTDTQYF. This chain joins TRBV2 and TRBJ2-3; 10 bases align to TRBD2. CDR1 and CDR2 (germline): SNHLY, FYNNEI. CDR3 length: 15 amino acids. V was clipped by 6 bases and J by 2 bases; unmatched bases: 5.

This clone has just a few counts. This chain joins TRBV5-1 and TRBJ2-2; maybe TRBD1 (7 bases). CDR3 length: 14 amino acids. The V and J ends lost 4 bases and 5 bases respectively, with 12 bases between them. Germline V gene data show CDR1 as SGHRS and CDR2 as YFSETQ. The CDR3 DNA reads as TGCGCCAGCAGCATCTCAGGGGGGACCGGGGAGCTGTTTTTT. Translated: CASSISGGTGELFF. Full variable domain (missing parts from reference TRBV5-1 and TRBJ2-2): KAGVTQTPRYLIKTRGQQVTLSCSPISGHRSVSWYQQTPGQGLQFLFEYFSETQRNKGNFPGRFSGRQFSNSRSEMNVSTLELGDSALYLCASSISGGTGELFFGEGSRLTVL.

The rearrangement links TRBV6-6 to TRBJ1-1; D not resolved. This CDR3 has 14 amino acids. CDR1 is MNHNY, CDR2 SVGAGI, per germline (reference sequence). Trimming removed 6 bases from V and 4 bases from J, with 15 bases in between. DNA of the CDR3: TGTGCCAGCAGCTATACCGTCGGTGGCACTGAAGCTTTCTTT. Translation gives CASSYTVGGTEAFF.